This record concerns one T cell receptor (beta chain) sequence. Which antigen it targets is not known. At one of its ends the junction is not consistent with the germline gene, which may arise from a read error. The data stem from a study of blood T cells in healthy people across ages (dated by TCRdb to between 2014 and 2017). Turning to the overall study: In model experiments, roughly one uniquely barcoded TCR beta cDNA molecule per two T cells was captured by template switching. To track age-related changes in TCR beta repertoire diversity, the study relied on deep sequencing normalized with unique cDNA molecular identifiers. The donors were divided into four age groups: young (average around 15 years), middle-aged (roughly 42), aged (around 59) and long-lived (82). To avoid experimental bias, donors of different ages were spread randomly across the sequencing lanes. The study analyzed two additional independent replicas of 1 million unique cDNA reads from the same blood draw for two donors, one aged 18 to 29 and one aged 80 or older.

The germline V gene (reference sequence) specifies SEHNR as CDR1 and FQNEAQ as CDR2. Including cysteine and phenylalanine, the CDR3 has 15 amino acids. Only the CDR3 DNA is retained, 45 bases long and in frame from the first base. Systemically healthy Caucasian individuals from Russia, roughly 40 in total and aged about 6 to 95 years, were included as donors. About 9.8 milliliters of peripheral blood were drawn from each donor into EDTA-treated Vacutainer tubes. Ficoll-Paque density-gradient centrifugation was used to isolate PBMCs, with at least 6.5 million per sample. Total RNA, at least 6 micrograms per sample, was extracted from PBMCs with Trizol reagent. The percentages of naive CD45RAhigh/CD27high T cells were determined by flow cytometry on a PBMC aliquot from every donor. Overall study outcomes, separate from this receptor: Observed TCR beta diversity correlated strongly with the percentage of naive T cells measured by flow cytometry. Compared with the aged group, the long-lived group had more naive CD4+ T cells, fewer expanded clones and increased TCR diversity, suggesting age selection. Since profiling was done on bulk unsorted PBMCs, naive and antigen-experienced compartments could not be conclusively compared. As age increased, observed TCR beta diversity per million T cells dropped in a roughly linear way, and a significant reduction was already evident by age 40. Estimates of total diversity based on one million sequenced T cells were regarded as lower bounds and as underestimates. Because donor CMV infection status was unknown, age-related changes in expanded clonotypes were potentially confounded.

The receptor library was made with 5' RACE. TCRdb records Illumina HiSeq 2500 as the sequencer. A second PCR of roughly 7 to 11 cycles was performed with a sample-barcoded 5' primer and a J-beta primer mix. A unique molecular identifier was introduced onto each TCR beta cDNA molecule by a template-switch 5' adaptor carrying 12 random nucleotides. Each sample yielded at least 2.5 million CDR3-containing paired-end reads. The Mint cDNA synthesis kit, primed by a TRBC-specific oligonucleotide, was used to synthesize first-strand cDNA from all RNA. Following uracil-DNA glycosylase treatment, all cDNA underwent a first 18-cycle PCR with the universal primers M1SS and BC2_uni_R. As for the authors' bioinformatics: For normalization, 1 million high-quality reads, each with a distinct molecular identifier, were randomly selected from each sample. Reads with shared molecular identifiers were discarded instead of being binned into consensus sequences. CDR3 identification, clonotype clustering and error correction used MiTCR with a Q25 quality threshold and the strictest error-elimination algorithm. A nonparametric unseen species model with Euler transformation was used to estimate a lower bound on total TCR beta diversity. Starting from the raw public reads, TCRdb applied fastp trimming at Q25, assembled clones with MiXCR and retained in-frame beta chains. Rows are unified per CDR3 protein, each entry keeping the most common DNA and genes. TCRdb, rather than the study authors, made the V and J calls. Present in this sample are 1 million to 1.2 million distinct CDR3 sequences, roughly two fifths of which were seen just once. About an eighth of the sample is in the top ten clones.

The sequenced material came from blood. This clonotype was sampled from a man between 18 and 29 years old in good health. The chain was built from TRBV7-9 and TRBJ1-5; TRBD1 aligns with 7 central bases. The DNA sequence follows: TGTGTCAGCAGCTCATCGACAGGGAATAGTCAGCCCCAGCATTTT. Translation gives CVSSSSTGNSQPQHF.